The clone carrying this TCR beta chain was seen a few times. This record comes from a study of T-cell memory formation after mild COVID-19. Germline V gene data show CDR1 as DFQATT and CDR2 as SNEGSKA (reference sequence). This CDR3 contains 14 residues. V was cut by 6 bases and J by 3 bases, with 17 bases left in between. Each CDR3 protein is one row after TCRdb ran MiXCR on the 5' RACE reads. The table records 400,000 to 450,000 distinct CDR3 sequences, under 20% of them present only once. The specimen was PBMCs or a T cell subset sorted from them (not recorded which). The chain uses TRBV20-1 and TRBJ1-2; TRBD1 is a possible D gene (6 bases). The receptor was derived from a man between 18 and 35 years old who had mild COVID-19 (a few samples of this study predate the infection). Cell type and time point are not known. CDR3 amino acids: CSADVTGIDYGYTF. The CDR3 region has the DNA TGCAGTGCCGACGTTACAGGGATTGACTATGGCTACACCTTC.